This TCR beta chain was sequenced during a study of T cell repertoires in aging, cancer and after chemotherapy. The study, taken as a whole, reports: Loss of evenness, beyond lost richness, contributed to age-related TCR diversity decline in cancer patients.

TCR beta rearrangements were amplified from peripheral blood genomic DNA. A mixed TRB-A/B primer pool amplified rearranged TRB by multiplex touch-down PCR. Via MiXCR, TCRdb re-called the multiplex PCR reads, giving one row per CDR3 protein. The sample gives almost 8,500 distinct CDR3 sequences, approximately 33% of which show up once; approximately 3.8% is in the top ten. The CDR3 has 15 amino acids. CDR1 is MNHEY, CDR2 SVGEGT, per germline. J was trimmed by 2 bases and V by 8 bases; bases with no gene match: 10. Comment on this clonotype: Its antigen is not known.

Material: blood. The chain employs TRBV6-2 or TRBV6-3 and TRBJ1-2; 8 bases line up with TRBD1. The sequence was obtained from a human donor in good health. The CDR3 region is CASGYNRGSNYGYTF. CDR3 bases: TGTGCCAGCGGATATAACAGGGGGTCCAACTATGGCTACACCTTC.